These 14 T cell receptor beta chains originate from one sample sequenced in a study of T cell responses to AZD1222 COVID-19 vaccine. The method was immunoSEQ multiplex PCR; TCRdb's version includes in-frame clones alone and lacks a portion of them. The table lists 130,000 or so clones, roughly 86% of them singletons. This specimen was peripheral blood, taken on day 0 of AZD1222 vaccination. The origin of the receptors is an adult in good health.

The chain has TRBV11-3 and TRBJ2-3, with 11 bases that match TRBD2. The CDR3 contains 18 residues. Per germline, CDR1 SGHNT and CDR2 YENEEA. V lost 4 bases and J lost 2; bases outside the gene matches: 11. CDR3 sequence (DNA): TGTGCCAGCAGCTCGTTAATAGCGGGAGGGCCTTTCACAGATACGCAGTATTTT. Translating it yields CASSSLIAGGPFTDTQYF.

This chain joins TRBV7-8 and TRBJ1-1; D not resolved. V lost 0 bases to trimming and J lost 8 bases, with 13 bases between them. This CDR3 spans 14 amino acids. CDR1 is SGHVS and CDR2 is FQNEAQ in the germline V gene. CDR3 residues: CASSLAPDGGEAFF. The CDR3 nucleotides read TGTGCCAGCAGCTTAGCACCGGACGGCGGAGAAGCTTTCTTT.

The genes are TRBV7-9 and TRBJ1-1, with 8 bases matching TRBD1. Trimming cost V 5 bases and J 3 bases; bases outside gene matches: 5. Germline loops: CDR1 SEHNR, CDR2 FQNEAQ (reference sequence). The CDR3 length is 14 residues. CDR3 sequence: CASSQQGAHTEAFF. The CDR3 coding sequence is TGTGCCAGCAGCCAGCAGGGGGCCCACACTGAAGCTTTCTTT.

V and J are TRBV19 and TRBJ2-3; D remains unclear. V shed 7 bases and J shed 2 bases, with 7 bases lying between them. The CDR3 extends over 12 amino acids. Per germline, CDR1 LNHDA and CDR2 SQIVND (reference sequence). The CDR3 protein is CASKDVTDTQYF. CDR3 nucleotide sequence: TGTGCCAGTAAGGACGTCACAGATACGCAGTATTTT.

The chain employs TRBV2 and TRBJ1-2; D remains ambiguous. This CDR3 has 12 amino acids. Between the trimmed V and J ends, which lost 7 bases and 8 bases, there was a span of 14 bases. Germline values: CDR1 SNHLY, CDR2 FYNNEI. The chain's CDR3 is CASTQDREGYTF. The DNA for the CDR3 is TGTGCCAGCACCCAGGACCGGGAAGGCTACACCTTC.

The J gene is TRBJ1-2, the V gene TRBV10-1; D uncertain. The V end was cut by 3 bases, the J end by 7 bases, with 6 bases between. This CDR3 comprises 11 residues. CDR1 and CDR2 (germline): WNHNN, SYGVQD (reference sequence). This CDR3 is CASSDGVGYTF. The CDR3 nucleotides read TGCGCCAGCAGTGATGGGGTTGGCTACACCTTC.

The genes are TRBV3-1 (or the pseudogene TRBV3-2) and TRBJ1-2; the D gene is possibly TRBD1 (6 bases). The V end lost 5 bases, the J end lost 5 bases, and 24 bases lay between the germline ends. Germline loops: CDR1 LGHDT, CDR2 YNNKEL (reference sequence). CDR3 size: 17 residues. The CDR3 DNA reads as TGTGCCAGCAGCTCACATTTCGAGGGGGACGGAAGATATGGCTACACCTTC. It translates to CASSSHFEGDGRYGYTF.

The chain recombines TRBV20-1 with TRBJ2-3; D not resolved. The CDR3 is made up of 11 amino acids. Deletions cut 8 bases from V and 0 bases from J, with 6 bases between. Germline assignment: CDR1 DFQATT and CDR2 SNEGSKA (reference sequence). CDR3 loop: CSTESTDTQYF. CDR3 DNA: TGCAGTACGGAAAGCACAGATACGCAGTATTTT.

This clone came up a few times. This rearrangement joins TRBV3-1 (or the pseudogene TRBV3-2) to TRBJ1-2, with a weak D call TRBD1 (6 bases). The CDR3 covers 14 residues. The ends were cut back, 4 bases at V and 8 bases at J, with 17 bases in the middle. The germline V gene encodes CDR1 LGHDT and CDR2 YNNKEL (reference sequence). In nucleotides, the CDR3 is TGTGCCAGCAGCCGAGAAGGGGGACCCCCCGGCTACACCTTC. It codes for CASSREGGPPGYTF.

This chain joins TRBV2 and TRBJ2-3; D not resolved. Trimming pared 1 base from V and 5 bases from J, leaving 4 bases between. The CDR3 sequence is 12 residues long. The germline gives CDR1 SNHLY, CDR2 FYNNEI. The CDR3 here is CASSEDGDTQYF. The CDR3 DNA reads TGTGCCAGCAGTGAAGATGGAGATACGCAGTATTTT.

This rearrangement joins TRBV7-8 to TRBJ2-1; 7 bases agree with TRBD2. The germline V gene has CDR1 SGHVS and CDR2 FQNEAQ. The CDR3 contains 15 residues. Trimming cost V 3 bases and J 10 bases; bases outside gene matches: 12. CDR3 DNA sequence: TGTGCCAGCAGCTTTCCGCGGTGGGGGGGACGAGAGCAGTTCTTC. Protein: CASSFPRWGGREQFF.

V and J are TRBV7-9 and TRBJ1-4; 10 bases align to TRBD1. V gave up 6 bases and J gave up 7 bases; unmatched junction bases: 8. Looked up from germline, CDR1 is SEHNR and CDR2 is FQNEAQ (reference sequence). This CDR3 comprises 15 residues. The CDR3 DNA reads TGTGCCAGCAGTTCAACCGGGACAGGGGTTGAAAAACTGTTTTTT. This gives the protein CASSSTGTGVEKLFF. Full variable domain (rest looked up from reference TRBV7-9 and TRBJ1-4): DTGVSQNPRHKITKRGQNVTFRCDPISEHNRLYWYRQTLGQGPEFLTYFQNEAQLEKSRLLSDRFSAERPKGSFSTLEIQRTEQGDSAMYLCASSSTGTGVEKLFFGSGTQLSVL.

J is TRBJ2-2 and V is TRBV7-3; D is uncertain. The CDR3 consists of 16 residues. Trimming took 1 base from V and 0 from J, leaving 9 bases between them. CDR1 SGHTA and CDR2 FQGTGA come from the germline V gene. Here the CDR3 reads CASSLIGTSNTGELFF. CDR3 bases: TGTGCCAGCAGCTTAATCGGCACTTCGAACACCGGGGAGCTGTTTTTT.

The chain has TRBV2 and TRBJ2-7; no definite D call. Trimming shortened V by 4 bases and J by 3 bases, and 7 bases separated the two germline ends. This CDR3 contains 12 residues. CDR1 and CDR2 from the germline V gene are SNHLY and FYNNEI. CDR3 residues: CASSGRSYEQYF. The CDR3 DNA reads as TGTGCCAGCAGTGGCCGGAGCTACGAGCAGTACTTC.